This TCR beta chain was recorded in a study of cytomegalovirus exposure and HLA in healthy donors. Generated by immunoSEQ multiplex PCR, the TCRdb table keeps only in-frame clones and is missing some. The sample has some 110,000 clones; 86% are singletons. The CDR3 runs 18 residues. Germline lookup yields CDR1 KGHSH and CDR2 LQKENI. The V and J ends lost 3 bases and 5 bases respectively, with 23 bases between them. Sequenced sample: PBMCs. This sequence joins TRBV18 and TRBJ1-3; D is unclear. The TCR sequence derives from a man aged 18 to 29 in good health and CMV-seronegative. The CDR3 sequence: CASSPGFLTELSRNTIYF. CDR3 DNA: TGTGCCAGCTCACCCGGGTTTCTCACGGAACTGTCCCGAAACACCATATATTTT.